This T cell receptor (beta chain) was documented in a study of T cells after yellow fever vaccination. TCRdb re-called the 5' RACE reads with MiXCR, one entry per CDR3 protein. The data contain 450,000 to 550,000 distinct CDR3 sequences, less than 25% of them singletons. This clonotype was seen only a few times. This CDR3 contains 14 residues. Between the trimmed V and J ends, which lost 8 bases and 5 bases, there was a span of 19 bases. Germline CDR1 and CDR2: KGHSH and LQKENI. This specimen was PBMCs, taken less than 25 days after the first yellow fever vaccination. The clonotype comes from a man in his late teens or twenties who received the YFV17D yellow fever vaccine. The rearrangement joins TRBV18 to TRBJ2-7; TRBD1 or TRBD2 may be the D gene (7 bases each). DNA of the CDR3: TGTGCCAGCCAGGGGGGGGAATCTTCCCACGAGCAGTACTTC. This gives the protein CASQGGESSHEQYF.